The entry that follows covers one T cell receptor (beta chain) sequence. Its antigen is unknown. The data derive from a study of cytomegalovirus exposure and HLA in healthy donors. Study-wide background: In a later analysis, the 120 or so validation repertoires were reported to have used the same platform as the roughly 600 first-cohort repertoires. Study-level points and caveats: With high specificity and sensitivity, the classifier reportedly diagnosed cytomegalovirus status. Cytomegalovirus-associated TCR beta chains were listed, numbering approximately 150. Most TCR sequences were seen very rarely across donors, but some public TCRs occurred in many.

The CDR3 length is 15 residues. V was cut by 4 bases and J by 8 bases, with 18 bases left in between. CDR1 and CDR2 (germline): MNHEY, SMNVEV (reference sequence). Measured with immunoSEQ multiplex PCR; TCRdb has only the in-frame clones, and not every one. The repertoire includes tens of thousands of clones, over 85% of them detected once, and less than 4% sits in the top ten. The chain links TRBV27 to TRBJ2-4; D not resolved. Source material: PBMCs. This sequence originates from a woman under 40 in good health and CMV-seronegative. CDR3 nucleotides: TGTGCCAGCAGTTCCGGTTCTGGCTCTAGATACATTCAGTACTTC. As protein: CASSSGSGSRYIQYF.